A single T cell receptor beta chain is shown here with its context. Antigen unknown. The sample originates from a study of graft-versus-host responses after intestinal transplantation. The CDR3 spans 14 residues. Losses at the gene ends were 4 bases for V and 7 bases for J; bases not matched to a gene: 9. Germline assignment: CDR1 SGHVS and CDR2 FNYEAQ. Clones were read by immunoSEQ multiplex PCR, and TCRdb kept only the in-frame ones, dropping some. The sample yields 80,000 to 95,000 clones, about 92% seen once. This rearrangement joins TRBV7-6 to TRBJ2-7; 8 positions agree with TRBD1. The sample consisted of unstimulated CD8+ T cells sorted from spleen or lymph node cells, taken before intestinal transplant. The receptor was isolated from a human donor who received an intestinal transplant. The CDR3 reads CASSYGQGFDEQYF. CDR3 nucleotides: TGTGCCAGCAGCTATGGACAGGGTTTCGATGAGCAGTACTTC. The complete variable domain, with remaining parts taken from reference TRBV7-6 and TRBJ2-7, reads GAGVSQSPRYKVTKRGQDVALRCDPISGHVSLYWYRQALGQGPEFLTYFNYEAQQDKSGLPNDRFSAERPEGSISTLTIQRTEQRDSAMYRCASSYGQGFDEQYFGPGTRLTVT.